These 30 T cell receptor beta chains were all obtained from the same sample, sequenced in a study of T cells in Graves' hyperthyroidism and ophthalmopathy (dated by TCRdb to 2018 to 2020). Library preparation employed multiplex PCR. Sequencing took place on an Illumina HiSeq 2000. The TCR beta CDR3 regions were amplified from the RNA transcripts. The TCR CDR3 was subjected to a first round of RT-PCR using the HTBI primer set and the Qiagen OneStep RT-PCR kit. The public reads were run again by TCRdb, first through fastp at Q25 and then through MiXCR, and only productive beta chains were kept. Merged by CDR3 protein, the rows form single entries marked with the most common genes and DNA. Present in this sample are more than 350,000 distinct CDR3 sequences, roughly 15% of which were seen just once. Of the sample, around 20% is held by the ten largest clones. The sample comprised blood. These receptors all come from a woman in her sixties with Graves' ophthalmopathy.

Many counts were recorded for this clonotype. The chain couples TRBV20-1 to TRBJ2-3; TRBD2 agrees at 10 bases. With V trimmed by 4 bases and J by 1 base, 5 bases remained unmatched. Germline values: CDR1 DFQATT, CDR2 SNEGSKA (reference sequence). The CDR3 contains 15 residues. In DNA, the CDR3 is TGCAGTGCTACCAGCGGGAGGGCCGGCACAGATACGCAGTATTTT. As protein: CSATSGRAGTDTQYF.

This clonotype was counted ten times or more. The CDR3 bases are TGTGCCAGCAGGGCGGGAGGGAGCACCGGGGAGCTGTTTTTT. Translated, it gives CASRAGGSTGELFF. This rearrangement joins TRBV28 to TRBJ2-2; 9 bases match TRBD2. The CDR3 length is 14 residues. Germline lookup yields CDR1 MDHEN and CDR2 SYDVKM. Trimming removed 6 bases from V and 4 bases from J; junction bases left unmatched: 3.

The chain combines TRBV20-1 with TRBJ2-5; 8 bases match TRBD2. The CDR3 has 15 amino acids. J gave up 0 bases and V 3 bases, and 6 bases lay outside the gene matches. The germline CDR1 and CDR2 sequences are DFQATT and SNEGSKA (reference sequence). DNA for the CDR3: TGCAGTGCTAGCGGGGGGGGGGGGCACCAAGAGACCCAGTACTTC. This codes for CSASGGGGHQETQYF.

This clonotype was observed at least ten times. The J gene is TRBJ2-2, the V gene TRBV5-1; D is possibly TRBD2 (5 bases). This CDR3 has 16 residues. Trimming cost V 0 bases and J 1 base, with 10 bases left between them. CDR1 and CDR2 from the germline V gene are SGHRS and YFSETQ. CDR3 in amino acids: CASSLDAGRNTGELFF. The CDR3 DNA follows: TGCGCCAGCAGCTTGGATGCGGGCAGGAACACCGGGGAGCTGTTTTTT.

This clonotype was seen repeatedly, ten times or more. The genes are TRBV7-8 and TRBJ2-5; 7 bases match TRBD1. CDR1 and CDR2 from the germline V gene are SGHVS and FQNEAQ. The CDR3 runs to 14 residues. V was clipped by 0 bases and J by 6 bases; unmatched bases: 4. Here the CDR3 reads CASSLAQGSKTQYF. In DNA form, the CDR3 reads TGTGCCAGCAGCTTAGCACAGGGGTCGAAGACCCAGTACTTC.

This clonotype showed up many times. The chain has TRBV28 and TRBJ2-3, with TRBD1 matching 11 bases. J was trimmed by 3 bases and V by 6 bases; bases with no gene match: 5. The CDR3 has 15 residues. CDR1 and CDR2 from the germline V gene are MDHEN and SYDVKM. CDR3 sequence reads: CASSRGTGGTDTQYF. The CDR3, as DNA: TGTGCCAGCAGCCGCGGGACAGGGGGGACAGATACGCAGTATTTT.

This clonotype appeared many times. The CDR3 spells CASSLSLAGPSTDTQYF. The CDR3 region has the DNA TGTGCCAGCAGTTTAAGCCTAGCGGGACCTAGCACAGATACGCAGTATTTT. This chain joins TRBV12-3 or TRBV12-4 and TRBJ2-3; TRBD2 agrees at 9 bases. This CDR3 has 17 residues. V shed 2 bases, J shed 0 bases, and the junction held 6 bases outside the gene matches.

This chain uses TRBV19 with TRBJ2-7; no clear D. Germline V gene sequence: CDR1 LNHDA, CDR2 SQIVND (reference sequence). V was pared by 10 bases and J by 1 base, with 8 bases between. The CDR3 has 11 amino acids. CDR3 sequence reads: CATSESYEQYF. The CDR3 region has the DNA TGTGCCACATCTGAGTCCTACGAGCAGTACTTC.

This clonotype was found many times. CDR3 loop: CASAKFGELFF. The CDR3 DNA reads TGTGCCAGCGCGAAGTTCGGGGAGCTGTTTTTT. V usage is TRBV18 and J usage is TRBJ2-2; no clear D. The CDR3 extends over 11 amino acids. The V gene's germline CDR1 is KGHSH and CDR2 LQKENI. Trimming took 8 bases from V and 7 from J, leaving 8 bases between them. Full variable domain (missing parts from reference TRBV18 and TRBJ2-2): NAGVMQNPRHLVRRRGQEARLRCSPMKGHSHVYWYRQLPEEGLKFMVYLQKENIIDESGMPKERFSAEFPKEGPSILRIQQVVRGDSAAYFCASAKFGELFFGEGSRLTVL.

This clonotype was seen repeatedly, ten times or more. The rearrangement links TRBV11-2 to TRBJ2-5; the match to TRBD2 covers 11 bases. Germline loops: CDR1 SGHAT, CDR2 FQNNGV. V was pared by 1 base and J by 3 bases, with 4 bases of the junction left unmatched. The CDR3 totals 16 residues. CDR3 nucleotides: TGTGCCAGCAGCTTAGGTGGGACTAGCGGTAAAGAGACCCAGTACTTC. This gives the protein CASSLGGTSGKETQYF.

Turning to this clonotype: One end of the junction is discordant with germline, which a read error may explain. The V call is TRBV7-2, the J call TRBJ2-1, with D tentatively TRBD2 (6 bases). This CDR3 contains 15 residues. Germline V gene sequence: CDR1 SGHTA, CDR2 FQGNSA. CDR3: CASSYISVLRGEQCF. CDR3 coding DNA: TGTGCCAGCAGCTATATATCTGTTCTCCGCGGGGAGCAGTGCTTC. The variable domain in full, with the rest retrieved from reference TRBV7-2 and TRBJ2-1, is GAGVSQSPSNKVTEKGKDVELRCDPISGHTALYWYRQSLGQGLEFLIYFQGNSAPDKSGLPSDRFSAERTGGSVSTLTIQRTQQEDSAVYLCASSYISVLRGEQCFGPGTRLTVL.

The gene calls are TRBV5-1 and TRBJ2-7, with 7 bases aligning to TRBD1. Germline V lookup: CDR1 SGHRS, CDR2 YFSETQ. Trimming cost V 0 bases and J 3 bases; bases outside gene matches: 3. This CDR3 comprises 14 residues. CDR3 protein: CASSLGTGNYEQYF. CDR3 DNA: TGCGCCAGCAGCTTGGGGACAGGAAACTACGAGCAGTACTTC.

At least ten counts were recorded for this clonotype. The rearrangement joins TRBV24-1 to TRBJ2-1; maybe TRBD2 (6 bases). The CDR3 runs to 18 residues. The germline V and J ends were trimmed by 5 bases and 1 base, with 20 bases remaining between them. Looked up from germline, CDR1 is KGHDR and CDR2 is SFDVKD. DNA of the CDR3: TGTGCCACCAGTGGGAAGGGCGGGAAAGGCAGGTCCTACAATGAGCAGTTCTTC. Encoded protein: CATSGKGGKGRSYNEQFF.

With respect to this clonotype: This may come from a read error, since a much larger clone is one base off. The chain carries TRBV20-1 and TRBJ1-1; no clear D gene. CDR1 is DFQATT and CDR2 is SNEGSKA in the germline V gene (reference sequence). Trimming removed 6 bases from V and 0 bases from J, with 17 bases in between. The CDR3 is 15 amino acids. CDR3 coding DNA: TGCAGTGCCAGTCGGGCAGAGGGCTTGAACACTGAAGCTTTCTTT. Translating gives CSASRAEGLNTEAFF.

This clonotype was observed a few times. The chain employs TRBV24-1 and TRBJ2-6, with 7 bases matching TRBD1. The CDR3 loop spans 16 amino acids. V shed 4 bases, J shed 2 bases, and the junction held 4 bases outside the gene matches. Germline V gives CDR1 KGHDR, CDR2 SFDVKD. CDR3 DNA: TGTGCCACCAGTGACAACAGGGGTGCTGGGGCCAACGTCCTGACTTTC. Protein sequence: CATSDNRGAGANVLTF.

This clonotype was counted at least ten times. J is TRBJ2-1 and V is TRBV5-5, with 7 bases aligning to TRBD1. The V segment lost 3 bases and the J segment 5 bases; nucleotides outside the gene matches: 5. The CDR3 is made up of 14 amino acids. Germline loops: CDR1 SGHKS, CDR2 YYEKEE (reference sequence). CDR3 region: CASSWVTGNNEQFF. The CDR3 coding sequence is TGTGCCAGCAGCTGGGTGACAGGGAACAATGAGCAGTTCTTC.

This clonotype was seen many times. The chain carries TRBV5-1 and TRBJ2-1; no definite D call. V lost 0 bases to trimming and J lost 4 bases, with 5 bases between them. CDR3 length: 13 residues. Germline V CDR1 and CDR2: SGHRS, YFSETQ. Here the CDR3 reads CASSLGDYNEQFF. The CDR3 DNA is TGCGCCAGCAGCTTGGGAGATTACAATGAGCAGTTCTTC.

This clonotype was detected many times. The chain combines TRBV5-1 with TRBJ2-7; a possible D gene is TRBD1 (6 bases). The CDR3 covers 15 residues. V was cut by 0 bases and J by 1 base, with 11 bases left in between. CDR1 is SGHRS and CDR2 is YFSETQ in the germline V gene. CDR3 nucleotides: TGCGCCAGCAGCTTGGAGGGGACATCGTCCTACGAGCAGTACTTC. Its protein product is CASSLEGTSSYEQYF.

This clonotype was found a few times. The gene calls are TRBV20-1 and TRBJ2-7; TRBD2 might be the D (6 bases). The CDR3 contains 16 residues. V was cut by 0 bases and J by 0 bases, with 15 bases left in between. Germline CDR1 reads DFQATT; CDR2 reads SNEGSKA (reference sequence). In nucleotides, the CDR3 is TGCAGTGCTAGAGATCTCTGGCTAGCGAGCTCCTACGAGCAGTACTTC. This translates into CSARDLWLASSYEQYF.

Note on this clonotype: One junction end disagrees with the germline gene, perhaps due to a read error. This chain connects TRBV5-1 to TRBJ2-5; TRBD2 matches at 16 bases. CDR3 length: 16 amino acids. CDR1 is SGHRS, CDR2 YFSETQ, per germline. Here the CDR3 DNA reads TGCACCAGCGGCCTCCTGGGACTAGCGGGAGGGGAGACCCAGTACTTC. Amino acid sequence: CTSGLLGLAGGETQYF.

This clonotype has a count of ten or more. CDR3 sequence reads: CASRISRVRETQYF. CDR3 coding DNA: TGTGCCAGCAGGATCTCCAGGGTTCGAGAGACCCAGTACTTC. This chain uses TRBV3-1 with TRBJ2-5; tentative D call: TRBD1 (5 bases). V lost 6 bases and J lost 4, with 15 bases in between. The CDR3 consists of 14 residues. Germline V gene data show CDR1 as LGHDT and CDR2 as YNNKEL (reference sequence).

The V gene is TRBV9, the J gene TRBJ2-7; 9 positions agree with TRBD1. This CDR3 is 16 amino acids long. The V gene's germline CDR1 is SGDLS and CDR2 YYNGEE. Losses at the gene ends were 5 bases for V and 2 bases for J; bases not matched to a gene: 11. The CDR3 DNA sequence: TGTGCCAGCAGTGCCGGGACAGGGCAAGGGGCCTACGAGCAGTACTTC. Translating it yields CASSAGTGQGAYEQYF.

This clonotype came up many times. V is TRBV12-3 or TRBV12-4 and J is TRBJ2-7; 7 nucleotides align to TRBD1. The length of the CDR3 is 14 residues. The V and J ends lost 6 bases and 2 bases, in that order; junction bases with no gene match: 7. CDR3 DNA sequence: TGTGCCAGCAGCTCGTGGGGGACAGCCTACGAGCAGTACTTC. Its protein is CASSSWGTAYEQYF.

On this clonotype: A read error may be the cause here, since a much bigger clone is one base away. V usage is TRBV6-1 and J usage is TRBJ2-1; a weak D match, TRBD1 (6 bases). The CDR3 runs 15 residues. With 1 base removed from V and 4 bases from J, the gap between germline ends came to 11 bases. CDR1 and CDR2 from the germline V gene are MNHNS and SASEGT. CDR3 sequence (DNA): TGTGCCAGCAGTGAAGTAAGGGGGAGATACAATGAGCAGTTCTTC. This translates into CASSEVRGRYNEQFF.

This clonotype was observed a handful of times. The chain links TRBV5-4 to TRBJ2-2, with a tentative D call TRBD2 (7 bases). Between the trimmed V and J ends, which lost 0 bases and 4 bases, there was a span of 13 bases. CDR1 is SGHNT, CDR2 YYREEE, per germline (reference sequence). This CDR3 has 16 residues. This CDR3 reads CASSLAAGAGTGELFF. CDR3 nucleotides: TGTGCCAGCAGCTTGGCCGCGGGGGCGGGCACCGGGGAGCTGTTTTTT.

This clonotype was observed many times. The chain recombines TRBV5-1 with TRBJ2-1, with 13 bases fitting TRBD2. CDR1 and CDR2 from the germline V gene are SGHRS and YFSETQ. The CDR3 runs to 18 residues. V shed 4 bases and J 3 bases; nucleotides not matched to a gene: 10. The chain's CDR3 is CASSPRWTSGRVYNEQFF. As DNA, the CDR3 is TGCGCCAGCAGCCCCCGTTGGACTAGCGGGAGAGTCTACAATGAGCAGTTCTTC.

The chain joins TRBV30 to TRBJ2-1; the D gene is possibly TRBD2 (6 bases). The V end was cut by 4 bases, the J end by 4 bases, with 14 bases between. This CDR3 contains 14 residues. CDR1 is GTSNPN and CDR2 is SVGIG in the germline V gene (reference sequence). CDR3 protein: CAWTSGLGYNEQFF. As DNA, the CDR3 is TGTGCCTGGACTTCGGGACTTGGGTACAATGAGCAGTTCTTC.

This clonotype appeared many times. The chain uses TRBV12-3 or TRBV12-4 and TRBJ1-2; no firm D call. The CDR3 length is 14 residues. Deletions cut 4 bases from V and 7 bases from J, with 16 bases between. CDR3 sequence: CASSSRAEPSGYTF. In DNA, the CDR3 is TGTGCCAGCAGTTCCCGTGCGGAGCCGAGTGGCTACACCTTC.

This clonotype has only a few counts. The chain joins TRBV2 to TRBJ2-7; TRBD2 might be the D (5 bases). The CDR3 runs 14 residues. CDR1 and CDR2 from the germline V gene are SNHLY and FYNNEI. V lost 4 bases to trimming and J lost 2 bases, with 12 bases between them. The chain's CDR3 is CASSVAPPPYEQYF. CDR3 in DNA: TGTGCCAGCAGTGTAGCGCCTCCCCCCTACGAGCAGTACTTC.

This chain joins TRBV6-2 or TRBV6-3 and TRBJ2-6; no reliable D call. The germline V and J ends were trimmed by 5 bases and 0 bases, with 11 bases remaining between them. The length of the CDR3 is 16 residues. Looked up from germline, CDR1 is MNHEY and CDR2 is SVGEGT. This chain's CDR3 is CASSVRTFSGANVLTF. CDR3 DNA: TGTGCCAGCAGTGTTCGGACCTTCTCTGGGGCCAACGTCCTGACTTTC.